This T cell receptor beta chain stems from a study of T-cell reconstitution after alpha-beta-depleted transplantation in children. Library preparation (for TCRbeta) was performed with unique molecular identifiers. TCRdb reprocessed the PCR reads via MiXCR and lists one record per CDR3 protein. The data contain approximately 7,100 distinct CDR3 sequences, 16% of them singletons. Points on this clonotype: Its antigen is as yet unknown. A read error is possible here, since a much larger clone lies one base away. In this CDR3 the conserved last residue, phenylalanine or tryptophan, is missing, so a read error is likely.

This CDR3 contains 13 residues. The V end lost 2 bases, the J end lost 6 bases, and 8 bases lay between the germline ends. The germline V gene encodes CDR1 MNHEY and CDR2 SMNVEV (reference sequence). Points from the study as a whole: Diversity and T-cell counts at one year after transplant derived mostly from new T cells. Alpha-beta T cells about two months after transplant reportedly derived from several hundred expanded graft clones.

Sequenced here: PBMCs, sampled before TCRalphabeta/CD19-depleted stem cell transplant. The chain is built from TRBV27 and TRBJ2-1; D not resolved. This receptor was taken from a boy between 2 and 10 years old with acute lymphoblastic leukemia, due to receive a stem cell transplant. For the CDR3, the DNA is TGTGCCAGCAGTTTAGTACTGGGCAATGAGCAGTTCTGC. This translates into CASSLVLGNEQFC.